The clone carrying this T cell receptor beta chain was picked up one time. The sequenced template was RNA, covering the TCR beta CDR3 region. An initial RT-PCR round employing HTBI primers preceded a second-round multiplex PCR. Via MiXCR, TCRdb re-called the multiplex PCR reads, giving one row per CDR3 protein. The sample has about 400,000 distinct CDR3 sequences, roughly 21% seen once. CDR3 length: 12 residues. Germline lookup yields CDR1 GTSNPN and CDR2 SVGIG (reference sequence). V shed 5 bases and J shed 0 bases, with 8 bases lying between them. The sample originates from a study of Graves' ophthalmopathy and Graves' hyperthyroidism. The authors enrolled newly diagnosed hyperthyroidism patients aged 18 to 65 with under 2 months' duration. PBMCs originated in 10 ml of fresh peripheral blood.

Sequences were obtained from peripheral blood. This receptor was identified in a woman younger than 35 with stable Graves' hyperthyroidism. The gene calls are TRBV30 and TRBJ2-7; no reliable D call. As DNA, the CDR3 is TGTGCCTGGGGGCCAGTCTCCTACGAGCAGTACTTC. Amino acids: CAWGPVSYEQYF.